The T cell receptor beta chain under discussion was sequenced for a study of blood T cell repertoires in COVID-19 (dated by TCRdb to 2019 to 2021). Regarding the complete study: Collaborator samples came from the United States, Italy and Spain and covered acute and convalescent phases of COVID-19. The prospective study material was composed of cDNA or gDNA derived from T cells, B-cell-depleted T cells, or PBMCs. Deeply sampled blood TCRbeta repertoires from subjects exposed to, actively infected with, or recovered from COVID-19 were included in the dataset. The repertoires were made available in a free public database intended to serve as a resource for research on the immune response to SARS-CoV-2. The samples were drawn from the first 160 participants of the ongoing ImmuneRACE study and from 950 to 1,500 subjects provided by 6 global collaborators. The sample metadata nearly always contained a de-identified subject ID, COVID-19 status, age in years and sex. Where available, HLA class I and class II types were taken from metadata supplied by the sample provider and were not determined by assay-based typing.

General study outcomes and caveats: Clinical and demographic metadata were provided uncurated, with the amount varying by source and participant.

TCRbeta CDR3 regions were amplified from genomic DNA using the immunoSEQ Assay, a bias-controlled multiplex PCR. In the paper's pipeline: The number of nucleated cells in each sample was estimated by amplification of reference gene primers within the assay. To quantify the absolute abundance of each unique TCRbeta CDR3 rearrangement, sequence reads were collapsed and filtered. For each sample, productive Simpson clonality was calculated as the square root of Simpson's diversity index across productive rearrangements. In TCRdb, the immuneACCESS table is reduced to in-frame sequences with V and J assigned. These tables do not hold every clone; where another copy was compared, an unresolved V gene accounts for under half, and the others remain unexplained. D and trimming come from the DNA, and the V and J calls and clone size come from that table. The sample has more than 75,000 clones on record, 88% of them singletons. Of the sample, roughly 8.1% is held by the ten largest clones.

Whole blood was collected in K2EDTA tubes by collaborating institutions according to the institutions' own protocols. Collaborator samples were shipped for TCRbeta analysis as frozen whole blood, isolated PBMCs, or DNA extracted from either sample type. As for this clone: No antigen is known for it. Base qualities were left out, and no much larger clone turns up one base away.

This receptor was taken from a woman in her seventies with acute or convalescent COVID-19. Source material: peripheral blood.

The DNA sequence reads TGTGCCAGCAGCTTCGCCGACAGGGGGTGGGAGTCTAGCACAGATACGCAGTATTTT. This yields the protein CASSFADRGWESSTDTQYF. Rearrangement joined TRBV7-9 to TRBJ2-3, with 9 central nucleotides matching TRBD1. The CDR3 starts with the cysteine, ends with the phenylalanine, and has 19 residues. Left in the record is the CDR3 DNA by itself, 57 bases read in frame from the first base. The germline V gene (reference sequence) sets CDR1 to SEHNR and CDR2 to FQNEAQ. After removal of 3 bases from V and 0 bases from J, the junction retains 13 bases not matched to a gene.